Given below is one TCR beta chain in context. The CDR3 is 13 amino acids. Germline values: CDR1 KGHSH, CDR2 LQKENI. Germline trimming cut 5 bases from V and 7 bases from J; bases unmatched to any gene: 6. Per the authors' pipeline: Reference gene primer amplification gave estimated nucleated cell counts. TCRdb's table, derived via immunoSEQ multiplex PCR, lists solely in-frame clones and lacks some. D and trimming come from the DNA, and the V and J calls and clone size come from that table. The repertoire consists of under 300,000 clones, with 70% to 90% occurring once and the leading ten covering about 5.9%. These data belong to a study of blood T cell repertoires in COVID-19.

Sequencing was done on a sample of peripheral blood. The source is a man aged 55-75 years with acute or convalescent COVID-19. The rearrangement links TRBV18 to TRBJ1-2, with TRBD1 identical over 8 bases. CDR3 sequence: CASSADRDGGYTF. Here the CDR3 DNA reads TGTGCCAGCTCAGCGGACAGGGATGGTGGCTACACCTTC.